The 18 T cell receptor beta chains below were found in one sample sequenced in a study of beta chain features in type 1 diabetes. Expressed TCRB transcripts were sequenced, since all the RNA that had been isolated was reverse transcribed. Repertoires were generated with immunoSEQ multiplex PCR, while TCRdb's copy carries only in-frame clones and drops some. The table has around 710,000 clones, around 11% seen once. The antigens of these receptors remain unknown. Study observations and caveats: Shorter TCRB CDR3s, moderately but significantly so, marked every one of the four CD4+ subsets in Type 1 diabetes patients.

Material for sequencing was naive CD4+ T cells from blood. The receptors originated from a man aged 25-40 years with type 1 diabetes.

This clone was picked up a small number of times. Here the CDR3 DNA reads TGTGCCAGCGGGATGGTGGCTTGGGGGCAGGGTGAAAAACTGTTTTTT. It translates to CASGMVAWGQGEKLFF. The chain uses TRBV27 and TRBJ1-4; a weak D match, TRBD1 (6 bases). V was shortened by 8 bases and J by 7 bases, with 23 bases between the two germline ends. The CDR3 extends over 16 amino acids. Germline-derived CDR1 and CDR2 are MNHEY and SMNVEV (reference sequence).

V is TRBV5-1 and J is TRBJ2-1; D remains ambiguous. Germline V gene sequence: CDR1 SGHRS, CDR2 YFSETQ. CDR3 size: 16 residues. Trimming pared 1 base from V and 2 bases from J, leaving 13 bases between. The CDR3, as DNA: TGCGCCAGCAGCTTGTCGGTTGGCAGCACCTACAATGAGCAGTTCTTC. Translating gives CASSLSVGSTYNEQFF.

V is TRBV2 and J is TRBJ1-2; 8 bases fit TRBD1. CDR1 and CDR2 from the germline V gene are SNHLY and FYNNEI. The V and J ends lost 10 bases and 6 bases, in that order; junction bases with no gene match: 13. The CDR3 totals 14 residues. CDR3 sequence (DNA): TGTGCCACCACCCGAGAAGGACAGGGACATGGCTACACCTTC. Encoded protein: CATTREGQGHGYTF.

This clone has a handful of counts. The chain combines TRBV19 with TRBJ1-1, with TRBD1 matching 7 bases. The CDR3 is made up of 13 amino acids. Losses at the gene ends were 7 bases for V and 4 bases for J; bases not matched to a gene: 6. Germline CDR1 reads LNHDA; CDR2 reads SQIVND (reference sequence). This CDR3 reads CASTKQGFTEAFF. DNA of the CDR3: TGTGCCAGTACCAAACAGGGGTTCACTGAAGCTTTCTTT.

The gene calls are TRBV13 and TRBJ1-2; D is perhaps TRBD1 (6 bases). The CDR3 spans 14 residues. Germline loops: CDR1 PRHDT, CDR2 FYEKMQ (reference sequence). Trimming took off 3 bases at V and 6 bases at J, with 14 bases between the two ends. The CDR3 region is CASSFFRGINGYTF. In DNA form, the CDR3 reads TGTGCCAGCAGCTTTTTTAGGGGGATCAATGGCTACACCTTC.

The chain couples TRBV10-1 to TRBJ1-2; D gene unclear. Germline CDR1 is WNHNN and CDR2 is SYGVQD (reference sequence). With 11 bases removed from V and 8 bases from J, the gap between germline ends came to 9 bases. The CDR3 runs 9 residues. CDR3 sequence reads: CARTWGYTF. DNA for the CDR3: TGCGCCCGGACGTGGGGCTACACCTTC.

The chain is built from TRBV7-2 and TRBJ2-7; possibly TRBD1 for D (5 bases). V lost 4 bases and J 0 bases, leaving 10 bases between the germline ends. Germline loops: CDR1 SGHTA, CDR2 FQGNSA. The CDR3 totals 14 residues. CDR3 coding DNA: TGTGCCAGCAGCTCCTGGGGCGGCTCCTACGAGCAGTACTTC. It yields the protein CASSSWGGSYEQYF.

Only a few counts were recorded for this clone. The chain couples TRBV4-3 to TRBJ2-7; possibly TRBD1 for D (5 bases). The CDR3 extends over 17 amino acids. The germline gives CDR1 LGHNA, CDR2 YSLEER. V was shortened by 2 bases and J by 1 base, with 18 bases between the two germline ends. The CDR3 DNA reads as TGCGCCAGCAGCCAAATTGTAGGGGCAGGTGGGTCCTACGAGCAGTACTTC. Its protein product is CASSQIVGAGGSYEQYF.

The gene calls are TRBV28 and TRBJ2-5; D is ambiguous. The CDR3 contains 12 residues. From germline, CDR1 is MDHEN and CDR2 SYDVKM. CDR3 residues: CAARATTGTQYF. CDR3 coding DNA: TGTGCGGCAAGGGCTACCACGGGGACCCAGTACTTC.

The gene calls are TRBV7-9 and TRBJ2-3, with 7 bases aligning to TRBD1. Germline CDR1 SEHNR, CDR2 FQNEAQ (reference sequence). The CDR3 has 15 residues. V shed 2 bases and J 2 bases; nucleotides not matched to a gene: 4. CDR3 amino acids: CASSLYGQDTDTQYF. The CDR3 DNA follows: TGTGCCAGCAGCTTATACGGACAGGACACAGATACGCAGTATTTT.

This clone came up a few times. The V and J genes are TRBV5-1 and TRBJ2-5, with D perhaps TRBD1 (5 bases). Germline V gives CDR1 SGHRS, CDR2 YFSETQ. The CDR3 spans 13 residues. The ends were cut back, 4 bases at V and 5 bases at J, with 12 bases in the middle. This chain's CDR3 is CASSQPAGETQYF. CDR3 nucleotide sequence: TGCGCCAGCAGCCAACCAGCAGGGGAGACCCAGTACTTC.

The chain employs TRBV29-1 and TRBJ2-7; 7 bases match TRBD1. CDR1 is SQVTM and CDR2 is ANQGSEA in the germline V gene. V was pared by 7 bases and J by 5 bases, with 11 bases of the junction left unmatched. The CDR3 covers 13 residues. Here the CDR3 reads CSAHDSGGDEQYF. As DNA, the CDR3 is TGCAGCGCCCATGACTCAGGGGGTGACGAGCAGTACTTC.

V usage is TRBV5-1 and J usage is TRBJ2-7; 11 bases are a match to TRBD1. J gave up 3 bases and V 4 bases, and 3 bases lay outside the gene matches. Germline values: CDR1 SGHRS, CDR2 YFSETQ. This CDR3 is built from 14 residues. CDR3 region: CASSLDRGLYEQYF. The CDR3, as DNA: TGCGCCAGCAGCCTGGACAGGGGGCTCTACGAGCAGTACTTC.

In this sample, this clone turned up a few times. For the CDR3, the DNA is TGTGCCAGCAGTCGAAATGGCCAGTTGAACACTGAAGCTTTCTTT. The encoded protein is CASSRNGQLNTEAFF. The chain uses TRBV6-4 and TRBJ1-1; the D is unclear. CDR3 size: 15 residues. The germline CDR1 and CDR2 sequences are MRHNA and SNTAGT. With 5 bases removed from V and 0 bases from J, the gap between germline ends came to 13 bases.

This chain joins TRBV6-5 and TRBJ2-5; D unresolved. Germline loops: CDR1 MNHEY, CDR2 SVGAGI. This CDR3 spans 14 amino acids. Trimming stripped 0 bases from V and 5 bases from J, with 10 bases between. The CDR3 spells CASSYSAPRETQYF. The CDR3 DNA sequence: TGTGCCAGCAGTTACTCGGCCCCTCGGGAGACCCAGTACTTC.

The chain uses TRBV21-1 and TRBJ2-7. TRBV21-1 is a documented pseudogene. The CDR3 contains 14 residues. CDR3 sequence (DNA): TGTGCCAGCAACTCCGGGACGGTCTGTGAGGAGCAGTACTTC. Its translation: CASNSGTVCEEQYF.

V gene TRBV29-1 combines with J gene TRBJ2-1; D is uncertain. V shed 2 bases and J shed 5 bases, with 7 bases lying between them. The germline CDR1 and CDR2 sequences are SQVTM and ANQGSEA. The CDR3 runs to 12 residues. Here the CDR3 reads CSVERGNNEQFF. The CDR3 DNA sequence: TGCAGCGTTGAAAGAGGAAACAATGAGCAGTTCTTC.

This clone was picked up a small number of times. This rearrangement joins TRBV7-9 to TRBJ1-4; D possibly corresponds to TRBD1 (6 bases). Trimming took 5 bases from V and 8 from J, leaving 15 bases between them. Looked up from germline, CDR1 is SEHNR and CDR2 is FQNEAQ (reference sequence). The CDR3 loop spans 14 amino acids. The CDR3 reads CASSGRQASEKLFF. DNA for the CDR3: TGTGCCAGCAGCGGTAGACAGGCTAGCGAAAAACTGTTTTTT.